These T cell receptor beta chains were read from a single sample in a study of blood T cell repertoires in COVID-19. Sequencing used immunoSEQ multiplex PCR; TCRdb keeps in-frame clones, though not all of them. The sample consists of roughly 100,000 clones, roughly 79% of them appearing once. The material sequenced was peripheral blood. Receptor source: a woman in her sixties or seventies with acute or convalescent COVID-19. The CDR3 runs from the conserved cysteine through the conserved F or W. Fields, in order: clone size, V gene, J gene, D gene, CDR3 DNA, CDR3 protein. A D gene is named only where the DNA matches it firmly. Only some rows state a clone size, as once, few, many or a class for expanded clones.

size: -
V: TRBV5-1
J: TRBJ2-2
D: -
DNA: TGCGCCAGCACCGATGGACTGTACACCGGGGAGCTGTTTTTT
CDR3: CASTDGLYTGELFF

size: few
V: TRBV5-1
J: TRBJ2-5
D: -
DNA: TGCGCCAGCAGCAGGGAGTTAGGTCAAGAGACCCAGTACTTC
CDR3: CASSRELGQETQYF

size: few
V: TRBV3-1/TRBV3-2
J: TRBJ2-1
D: TRBD2
DNA: TGTGCCGCGGGGGTAAGTGCGGGTAATGAGCAGTTCTTC
CDR3: CAAGVSAGNEQFF

size: -
V: TRBV24-1
J: TRBJ1-2
D: -
DNA: TGTGCCACCAGTGACAGACAGCCTCAATCGGGCTACACCTTC
CDR3: CATSDRQPQSGYTF

size: -
V: TRBV7-2
J: TRBJ1-1
D: TRBD1
DNA: TGTGCCAGCAGCTTATCCGGGACAGGGGGCACTGAAGCTTTCTTT
CDR3: CASSLSGTGGTEAFF

size: -
V: TRBV3-1/TRBV3-2
J: TRBJ1-1
D: -
DNA: TGTGCCAGCAGCCAAGACCTCAGGGGAGAGACTGAAGCTTTCTTT
CDR3: CASSQDLRGETEAFF

size: -
V: TRBV10-3
J: TRBJ2-1
D: TRBD2
DNA: TGTGCCATCAGTGAGTCCGGGGGGAATGAGCAGTTCTTC
CDR3: CAISESGGNEQFF

size: -
V: TRBV30
J: TRBJ2-1
D: TRBD2
DNA: TGTGCCTGGAGACCCACCGGACTAGCGGACAATGAGCAGTTCTTC
CDR3: CAWRPTGLADNEQFF

size: -
V: TRBV28
J: TRBJ1-2
D: TRBD1
DNA: TGTGCCACCCAAGGGACAGGTCACTATGGCTACACCTTC
CDR3: CATQGTGHYGYTF

size: -
V: TRBV24-1
J: TRBJ1-1
D: -
DNA: TGTGCCACCAGTGATTCTCTGAACACTGAAGCTTTCTTT
CDR3: CATSDSLNTEAFF

size: -
V: TRBV28
J: TRBJ2-3
D: TRBD2
DNA: TGTGCCAGCAGTTCCTTACCGGGACTAGCGGGAGGTAAGGGGACAGATACGCAGTATTTT
CDR3: CASSSLPGLAGGKGTDTQYF

size: -
V: TRBV27
J: TRBJ1-4
D: -
DNA: TGTGCCAGCAGTTTATCGCAATGGGGGCCTGGGGAAAAACTGTTTTTT
CDR3: CASSLSQWGPGEKLFF

size: -
V: TRBV29-1
J: TRBJ2-7
D: TRBD1
DNA: TGCAGCGCATACAGGGGTTACGAGCAGTACTTC
CDR3: CSAYRGYEQYF

size: few
V: TRBV4-1
J: TRBJ1-1
D: -
DNA: TGCGCCAGCAGCCAAGGTACTGGACTGATGAACACTGAAGCTTTCTTT
CDR3: CASSQGTGLMNTEAFF

size: -
V: TRBV4-2
J: TRBJ1-5
D: TRBD1
DNA: TGTGCCAGCAGCCATGAGACAGGGAACAATCAGCCCCAGCATTTT
CDR3: CASSHETGNNQPQHF

size: -
V: TRBV19
J: TRBJ1-5
D: TRBD1
DNA: TGTGCCAGTAGTCTGACAGGGGGAGGCCAGCCCCAGCATTTT
CDR3: CASSLTGGGQPQHF

size: few
V: TRBV28
J: TRBJ1-3
D: TRBD1
DNA: TGTGCCAGCAGTCCTACAGGGGCCCCCTCTGGAAACACCATATATTTT
CDR3: CASSPTGAPSGNTIYF

size: -
V: TRBV19
J: TRBJ1-5
D: -
DNA: TGTGCCAGTAGTATCCAGGGTGGCAATCAGCCCCAGCATTTT
CDR3: CASSIQGGNQPQHF

size: -
V: TRBV19
J: TRBJ2-1
D: TRBD1
DNA: TGTGCTACGGGACAGAACACCTACAATGAGCAGTTCTTC
CDR3: CATGQNTYNEQFF

size: -
V: TRBV5-6
J: TRBJ2-7
D: TRBD1
DNA: TGTGCCAGCAGCGCCGGACAGGGAATGAGTGAGCAGTACTTC
CDR3: CASSAGQGMSEQYF

size: few
V: TRBV3-1/TRBV3-2
J: TRBJ1-2
D: TRBD1
DNA: TGTGCCAGCAGCCAAGGCAGGGGGCCCATCTATGGCTACACCTTC
CDR3: CASSQGRGPIYGYTF

size: -
V: TRBV29-1
J: TRBJ1-2
D: TRBD1
DNA: TGCAGCGCTAGGGGACAGGGTCGGGACTATGGCTACACCTTC
CDR3: CSARGQGRDYGYTF

size: once
V: TRBV30
J: TRBJ2-3
D: TRBD2
DNA: TGTGCCTGGAGTGACCCGGTGACTAGCGGGGGCTTGGATACGCAGTATTTT
CDR3: CAWSDPVTSGGLDTQYF

size: -
V: TRBV14
J: TRBJ1-2
D: -
DNA: TGTGCCAGCAGCCCAGTAGAGGCTTTTGACGGCTACACCTTC
CDR3: CASSPVEAFDGYTF

size: -
V: TRBV7-6
J: TRBJ1-2
D: TRBD1
DNA: TGTGCCAGCAGCCCAGGGGGCTCCTATGGCTACACCTTC
CDR3: CASSPGGSYGYTF

size: few
V: TRBV6-5
J: TRBJ2-5
D: -
DNA: TGTGCCAGCAGTTCAGATTTTAGGGGCCAAGAGACCCAGTACTTC
CDR3: CASSSDFRGQETQYF

size: few
V: TRBV7-2
J: TRBJ2-7
D: TRBD2
DNA: TGTGCCAGCAGCCTGGGACTAGCGGGGGGGAAATCCTACGAGCAGTACTTC
CDR3: CASSLGLAGGKSYEQYF

size: -
V: TRBV7-9
J: TRBJ2-4
D: TRBD1
DNA: TGTGCCAGCACCCAGGGGGCCACTCAAAGGGGCATTCAGTACTTC
CDR3: CASTQGATQRGIQYF

size: -
V: TRBV19
J: TRBJ2-1
D: -
DNA: TGTGCCAGTAGTATATCGGTTAGTGTCGAGCAGTTCTTC
CDR3: CASSISVSVEQFF

size: -
V: TRBV5-1
J: TRBJ2-2
D: -
DNA: TGCGCCAGCAGCTTGGCGGCGGGTTCGGTCACCGGGGAGCTGTTTTTT
CDR3: CASSLAAGSVTGELFF

size: -
V: TRBV28
J: TRBJ2-7
D: -
DNA: TGTGCCAGCAGTTTACCCCAGGGGGGTTCCTACGAGCAGTACTTC
CDR3: CASSLPQGGSYEQYF

size: -
V: TRBV7-9
J: TRBJ1-4
D: -
DNA: TGTGCCAGCAGTCCACAGGGAGAAAAACTGTTTTTT
CDR3: CASSPQGEKLFF

size: -
V: TRBV7-8
J: TRBJ2-5
D: TRBD2
DNA: TGTGCCAGCAGCTCAGTAGCTAGCGGGGGTTTGGGGGAGACCCAGTACTTC
CDR3: CASSSVASGGLGETQYF

size: -
V: TRBV6-1
J: TRBJ1-6
D: -
DNA: TGTGCCAGCAGTGAAGTGCGCTCTAATTCACCCCTCCACTTT
CDR3: CASSEVRSNSPLHF

size: -
V: TRBV5-1
J: TRBJ1-1
D: -
DNA: TGCGCCAGCAGCATTCTAAACCCAGGGCACACTGAAGCTTTCTTT
CDR3: CASSILNPGHTEAFF

size: -
V: TRBV3-1/TRBV3-2
J: TRBJ2-1
D: TRBD2
DNA: TGTGCCAGCAGCCAACATGGGGGCCCGGGACTAGCGGACAACAATGAGCAGTTCTTC
CDR3: CASSQHGGPGLADNNEQFF

size: -
V: TRBV15
J: TRBJ2-4
D: TRBD2
DNA: TGTGCCACCAGCAGAGATCCTCGACTAGCGGGGACCAAAAACATTCAGTACTTC
CDR3: CATSRDPRLAGTKNIQYF